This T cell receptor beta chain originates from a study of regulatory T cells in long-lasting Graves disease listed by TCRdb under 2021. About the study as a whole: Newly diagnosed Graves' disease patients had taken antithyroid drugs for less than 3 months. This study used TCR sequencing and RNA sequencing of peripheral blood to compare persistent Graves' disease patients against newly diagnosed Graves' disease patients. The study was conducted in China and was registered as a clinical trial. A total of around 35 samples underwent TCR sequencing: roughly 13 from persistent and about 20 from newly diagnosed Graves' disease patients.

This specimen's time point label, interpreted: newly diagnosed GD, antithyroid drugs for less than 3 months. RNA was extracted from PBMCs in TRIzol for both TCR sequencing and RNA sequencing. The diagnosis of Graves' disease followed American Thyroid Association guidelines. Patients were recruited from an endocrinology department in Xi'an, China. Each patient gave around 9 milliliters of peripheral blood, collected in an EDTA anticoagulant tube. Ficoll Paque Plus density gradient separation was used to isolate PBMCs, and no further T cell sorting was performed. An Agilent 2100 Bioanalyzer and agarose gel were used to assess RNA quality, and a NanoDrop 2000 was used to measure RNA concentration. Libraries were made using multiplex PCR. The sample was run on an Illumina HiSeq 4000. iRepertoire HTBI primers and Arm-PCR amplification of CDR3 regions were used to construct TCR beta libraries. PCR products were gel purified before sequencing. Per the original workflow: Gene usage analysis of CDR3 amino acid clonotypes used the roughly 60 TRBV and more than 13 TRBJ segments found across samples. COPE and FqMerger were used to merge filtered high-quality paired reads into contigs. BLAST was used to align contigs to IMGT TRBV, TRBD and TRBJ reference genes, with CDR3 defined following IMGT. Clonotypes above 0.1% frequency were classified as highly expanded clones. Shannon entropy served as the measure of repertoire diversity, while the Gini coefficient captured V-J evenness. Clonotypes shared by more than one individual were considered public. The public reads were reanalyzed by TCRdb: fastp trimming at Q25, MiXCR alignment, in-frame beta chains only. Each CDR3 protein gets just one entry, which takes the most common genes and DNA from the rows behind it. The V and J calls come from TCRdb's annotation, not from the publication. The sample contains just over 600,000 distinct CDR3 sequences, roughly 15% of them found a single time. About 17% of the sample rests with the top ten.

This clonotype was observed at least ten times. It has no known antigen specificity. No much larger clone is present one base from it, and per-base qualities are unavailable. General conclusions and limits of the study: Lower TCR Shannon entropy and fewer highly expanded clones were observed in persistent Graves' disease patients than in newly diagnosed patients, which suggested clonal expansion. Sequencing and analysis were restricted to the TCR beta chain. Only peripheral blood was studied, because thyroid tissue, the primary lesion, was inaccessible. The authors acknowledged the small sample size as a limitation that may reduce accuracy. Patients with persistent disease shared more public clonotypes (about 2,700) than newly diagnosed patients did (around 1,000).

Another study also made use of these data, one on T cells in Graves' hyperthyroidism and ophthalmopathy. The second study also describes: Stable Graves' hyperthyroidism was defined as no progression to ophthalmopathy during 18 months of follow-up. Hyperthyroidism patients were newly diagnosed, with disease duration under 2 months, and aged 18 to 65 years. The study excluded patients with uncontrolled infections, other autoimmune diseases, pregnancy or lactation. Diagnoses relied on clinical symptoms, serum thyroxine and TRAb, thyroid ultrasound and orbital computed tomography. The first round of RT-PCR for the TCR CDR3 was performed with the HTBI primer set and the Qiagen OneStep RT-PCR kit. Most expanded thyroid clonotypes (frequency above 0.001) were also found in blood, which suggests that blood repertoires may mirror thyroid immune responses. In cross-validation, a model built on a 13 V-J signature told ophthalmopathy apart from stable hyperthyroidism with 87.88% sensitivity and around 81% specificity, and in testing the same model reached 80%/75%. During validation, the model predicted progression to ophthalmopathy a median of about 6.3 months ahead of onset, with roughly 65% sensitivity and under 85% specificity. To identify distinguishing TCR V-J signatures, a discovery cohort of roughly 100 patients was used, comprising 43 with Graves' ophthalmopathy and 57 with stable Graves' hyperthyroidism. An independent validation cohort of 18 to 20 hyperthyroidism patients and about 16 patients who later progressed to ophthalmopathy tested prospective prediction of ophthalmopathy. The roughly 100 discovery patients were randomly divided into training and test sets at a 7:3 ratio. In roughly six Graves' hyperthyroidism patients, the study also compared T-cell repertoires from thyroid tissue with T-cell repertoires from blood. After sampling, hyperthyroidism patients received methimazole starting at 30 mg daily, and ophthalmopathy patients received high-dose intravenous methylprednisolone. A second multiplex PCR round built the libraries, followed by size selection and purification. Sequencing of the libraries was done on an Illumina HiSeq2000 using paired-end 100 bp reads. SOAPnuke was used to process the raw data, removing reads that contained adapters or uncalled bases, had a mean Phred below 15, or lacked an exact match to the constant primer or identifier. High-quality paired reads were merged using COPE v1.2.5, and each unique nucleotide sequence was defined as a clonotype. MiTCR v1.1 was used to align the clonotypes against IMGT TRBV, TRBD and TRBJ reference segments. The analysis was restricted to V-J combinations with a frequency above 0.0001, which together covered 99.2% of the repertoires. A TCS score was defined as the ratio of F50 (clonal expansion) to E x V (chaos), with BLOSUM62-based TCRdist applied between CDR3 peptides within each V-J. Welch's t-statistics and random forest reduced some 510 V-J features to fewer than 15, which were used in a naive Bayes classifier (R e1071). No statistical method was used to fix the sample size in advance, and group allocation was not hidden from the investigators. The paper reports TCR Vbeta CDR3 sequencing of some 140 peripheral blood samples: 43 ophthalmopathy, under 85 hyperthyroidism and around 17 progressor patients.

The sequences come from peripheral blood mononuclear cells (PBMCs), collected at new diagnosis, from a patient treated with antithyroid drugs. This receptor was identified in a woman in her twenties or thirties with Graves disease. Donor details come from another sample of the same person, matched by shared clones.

The sequenced DNA is TGTGCCAGCAGCCCGAGACAGGGGGTTACGGACTCTGGAAACACCATATATTTT. This is translated as CASSPRQGVTDSGNTIYF. Here the chain combines TRBV7-9 and TRBJ1-3; 9 central nucleotides agree with TRBD1. CDR1 and CDR2, per the germline V gene (reference sequence), are SEHNR and FQNEAQ. There are 18 amino acids in the CDR3, from cysteine to phenylalanine inclusive. CDR3 DNA is the only sequence kept; it has 54 bases, read in frame from the first base. The junction shows trimming of 5 bases on V and 0 bases on J, and the gene matches do not reach 11 bases of it.